This section outlines one T cell receptor (beta chain) sequence together with its context. The assay was immunoSEQ multiplex PCR, and TCRdb's table has in-frame clones only and misses some. The sample includes around 300,000 clones, approximately 80% of them seen just once. The sample originates from a study of blood T cell repertoires in COVID-19. Turning to the study itself: T cells, B-cell-depleted T cells, or PBMCs provided the cDNA or gDNA that served as material.

The V gene lost 4 bases and the J gene lost 0 bases, with 17 bases spanning the gap. Per the germline V gene, CDR1 is MDHEN and CDR2 is SYDVKM. The CDR3 is 17 amino acids. The source is a woman in her forties or fifties with active or convalescent COVID-19. Sequencing was done on a sample of peripheral blood. This rearrangement joins TRBV28 to TRBJ2-3; the D gene is possibly TRBD2 (7 bases). This chain's CDR3 is CASSWGGLAFSTDTQYF. In nucleotides, the CDR3 is TGTGCCAGCAGTTGGGGGGGGCTAGCTTTTAGCACAGATACGCAGTATTTT.